Following are 7 T cell receptor beta chains from one sample sequenced in a study of OX40 agonist ivuxolimab in advanced cancers. Here immunoSEQ multiplex PCR was the method, and the copy in TCRdb shows in-frame clones only, minus some. The data hold 75,000 to 100,000 clones, with roughly 89% observed a single time. The material sequenced was CD4+ or CD8+ T cells sorted from blood, taken in a trial of the OX40 agonist ivuxolimab. Receptors were obtained from an adult with an advanced solid tumor such as melanoma, head and neck, liver or kidney cancer.

This clone was seen just once. The chain's CDR3 is CASSLTGEQPQHF. The CDR3 bases are TGTGCCAGCAGCCTGACAGGGGAACAGCCCCAGCATTTT. The chain links TRBV7-2 to TRBJ1-5; 8 bases align to TRBD1. The CDR3 is 13 residues long. CDR1 and CDR2 from the germline V gene are SGHTA and FQGNSA. Trimming removed 5 bases from V and 7 bases from J; junction bases left unmatched: 4.

CDR3 sequence: CACRPGQGISEQYF. In DNA form, the CDR3 reads TGTGCCTGCCGCCCGGGACAGGGGATTTCCGAGCAGTACTTC. V usage is TRBV2 and J usage is TRBJ2-5; 10 nucleotides align to TRBD1. The DNA end is more similar to TRBJ2-7, so the J call may be wrong. The germline gives CDR1 SNHLY, CDR2 FYNNEI. The CDR3 consists of 14 residues.

The CDR3 reads CASNRKQRDTQYF. CDR3 sequence (DNA): TGCGCCAGCAACAGGAAGCAAAGAGATACGCAGTATTTT. The V and J genes are TRBV5-1 and TRBJ2-3; D is perhaps TRBD1 (5 bases). The ends were cut back, 6 bases at V and 5 bases at J, with 13 bases in the middle. In germline, CDR1 is SGHRS, CDR2 YFSETQ. This CDR3 is built from 13 residues.

The chain combines TRBV6-8 with TRBJ2-3; D unresolved. The CDR3 length is 15 residues. V lost 0 bases and J 4 bases, leaving 11 bases between the germline ends. In germline, CDR1 is MNHGY, CDR2 SAAAGT. The CDR3 bases are TGTGCCAGCAGTTACTCGGGGTACGAGGCAGATACGCAGTATTTT. Translation: CASSYSGYEADTQYF.

The chain employs TRBV4-2 and TRBJ2-6; no definite D call. This CDR3 has 18 amino acids. Germline V gene lookup returns CDR1 LGHNA and CDR2 YNFKEQ. The V end was cut by 3 bases, the J end by 0 bases, with 15 bases between. The CDR3 DNA sequence: TGTGCCAGCAGCCAGACTCTATTAAGGCTCTCTGGGGCCAACGTCCTGACTTTC. Translated, it gives CASSQTLLRLSGANVLTF.

The rearrangement uses TRBV25-1 and TRBJ1-1, with D possibly being TRBD1 (6 bases). Trimming pared 4 bases from V and 1 base from J, leaving 19 bases between. The CDR3 totals 17 residues. Germline V CDR1 and CDR2: MGHDK, SYGVNS. Here the CDR3 DNA reads TGTGCCAGCAGTGCCCCGACAGGCCAAGGCCCGAACACTGAAGCTTTCTTT. The encoded protein is CASSAPTGQGPNTEAFF.

The chain employs TRBV15 and TRBJ2-3; D may be TRBD1 or TRBD2 (6 bases each). Germline V CDR1 and CDR2: LNHNV, YYDKDF (reference sequence). CDR3 length: 16 residues. Trimming took 0 bases from V and 6 from J, leaving 16 bases between them. The CDR3 region has the DNA TGTGCCACCAGCAGAGATCGTGGTGGGGGGCTGGATACGCAGTATTTT. This encodes CATSRDRGGGLDTQYF.